The present TCR beta chain was sequenced within a study of T cells after posttransplantation cyclophosphamide. Repertoires were generated with immunoSEQ multiplex PCR, while TCRdb's copy carries only in-frame clones and drops some. The profile covers 22,000 or so clones, with around 73% appearing a single time and 0.6% to 0.75% taken by the ten largest. The CDR3 is made up of 13 amino acids. Per germline, CDR1 GTSNPN and CDR2 SVGIG (reference sequence). Trimming cost V 0 bases and J 8 bases; bases outside gene matches: 5. This TCR was sampled from a woman aged 55-69 years in good health, CMV-negative, and a related stem cell transplant donor. The sequencing input was memory CD4+ T cells sorted from PBMCs. This chain connects TRBV30 to TRBJ1-2; 8 bases are a match to TRBD1. Here the CDR3 reads CAWSVGRGLGYTF. For the CDR3, the DNA is TGTGCCTGGAGTGTAGGCAGGGGGCTCGGCTACACCTTC.